This T cell receptor beta chain was captured in a study of type 1 regulatory T cells. V lost 3 bases and J lost 0, with 9 bases in between. The germline CDR1 and CDR2 sequences are SGHTA and FQGTGA. This CDR3 is built from 15 residues. One entry per CDR3 protein, called by TCRdb with MiXCR from the reads. This table holds more than 12,000 distinct CDR3 sequences, roughly an eighth found once. This clonotype was found many times. The target antigen is unknown. The receptor's source is a human donor in good health. The V call is TRBV7-3, the J call TRBJ2-1, with a tentative D call TRBD2 (6 bases). The sequenced sample consisted of cultured T cells, either the whole culture or a sorted T cell fraction (not recorded which). In DNA form, the CDR3 reads TGTGCCAGCAGCTTTAGGGACTCCTCCTACAATGAGCAGTTCTTC. Encoded protein: CASSFRDSSYNEQFF.